This entry features one T cell receptor (beta chain) sequence. The sample comes from a study of T cells after yellow fever vaccination. V lost 5 bases, J lost 2 bases, and 8 bases lay in between. This CDR3 comprises 13 residues. TCRdb processed the 5' RACE reads anew with MiXCR; each CDR3 protein has one entry. The sample yields approximately 510,000 distinct CDR3 sequences, about a fifth seen once. This specimen was PBMCs, taken around 3 weeks after the first yellow fever vaccination. The gene calls are TRBV12-3 or TRBV12-4 and TRBJ2-3; D is uncertain. The receptor comes from a man aged 18 to 29 who received the YFV17D yellow fever vaccine. This CDR3 reads CASSQRYTDTQYF. Written as DNA, the CDR3 is TGTGCCAGCAGTCAACGGTACACAGATACGCAGTATTTT.